The entry that follows covers one T cell receptor beta chain sequence. The CDR3 sequence is 13 residues long. CDR1 is SNHLY, CDR2 FYNNEI, per germline. V gave up 1 base and J gave up 4 bases, with 8 bases separating them. TCRdb's table, derived via immunoSEQ multiplex PCR, lists solely in-frame clones and lacks some. The table records hundreds of thousands of clones, approximately 91% of them present only once. Membership in each cohort depended on participant-reported clinical history. These data come from a study of blood T cell repertoires in COVID-19. The rearrangement links TRBV2 to TRBJ2-7, with no clear D. What was sequenced was PBMCs or T cells enriched from blood (not recorded which). The source is a woman aged 40 to 49 with acute COVID-19. The chain's CDR3 is CASSEGLTYEQYF. The DNA of the CDR3 is TGTGCCAGCAGTGAAGGTTTGACTTACGAGCAGTACTTC.